Shown below are 9 T cell receptor beta chains from a single sample sequenced in a study of cytomegalovirus exposure and HLA in healthy donors. PCR used 60 Vbeta primers and 13 Jbeta primers. The data were produced by immunoSEQ multiplex PCR, yet TCRdb's version contains in-frame clones alone and is incomplete. In all, the sample yields around 140,000 clones. Source material: PBMCs. The receptors derive from a middle-aged woman in good health and CMV-seronegative.

This chain connects TRBV7-2 to TRBJ1-1; D ambiguous. V dropped 3 bases and J dropped 1 base, with 3 bases sitting between them. CDR3 length: 12 residues. The V gene's germline CDR1 is SGHTA and CDR2 FQGNSA. The CDR3 spells CASSFQNTEAFF. The CDR3 nucleotides are TGTGCCAGCAGCTTCCAGAACACTGAAGCTTTCTTT.

The V call is TRBV5-4, the J call TRBJ1-1; 10 bases are a match to TRBD1. V lost 4 bases and J lost 5; bases outside the gene matches: 14. CDR1 is SGHNT and CDR2 is YYREEE in the germline V gene (reference sequence). The CDR3 covers 17 residues. CDR3 bases: TGTGCCAGCAGCCCCGGGACAGGGGCAGGTCTGGGTACTGAAGCTTTCTTT. Protein sequence: CASSPGTGAGLGTEAFF.

In regard to this clone: A read error may account for a junction end that differs from germline. The sample contains more than one DNA sequence encoding this CDR3. This rearrangement joins TRBV19 to TRBJ2-2; 8 positions match TRBD1. The CDR3 consists of 15 residues. In germline, CDR1 is LNHDA, CDR2 SQIVND (reference sequence). CDR3 residues: CASSRGQGNTGELFF. The CDR3 nucleotides are TGCGCCAGTAGTAGAGGACAGGGGAACACCGGGGAGCTGTTTTTT.

The rearrangement links TRBV6-4 to TRBJ1-6; the D gene is possibly TRBD1 (6 bases). CDR3 length: 15 amino acids. Germline V gene lookup returns CDR1 MRHNA and CDR2 SNTAGT. V was shortened by 5 bases and J by 5 bases, with 13 bases between the two germline ends. As DNA, the CDR3 is TGTGCCAGCAGTTCGGCGGCAGGGGATAATTCACCCCTCCACTTT. Protein product: CASSSAAGDNSPLHF.

The J gene is TRBJ1-1, the V gene TRBV5-4, with 7 bases identical to TRBD1. Germline lookup yields CDR1 SGHNT and CDR2 YYREEE (reference sequence). The trim removed 3 bases at V and 3 bases at J, leaving 11 bases unmatched. The CDR3 is 16 residues long. CDR3 in amino acids: CASSSPRDSYYTEAFF. The DNA of the CDR3 is TGTGCCAGCAGCTCCCCCCGGGACAGCTACTACACTGAAGCTTTCTTT. Variable domain in full (rest from reference TRBV5-4 and TRBJ1-1): ETGVTQSPTHLIKTRGQQVTLRCSSQSGHNTVSWYQQALGQGPQFIFQYYREEENGRGNFPPRFSGLQFPNYSSELNVNALELDDSALYLCASSSPRDSYYTEAFFGQGTRLTVV.

The chain uses TRBV5-8 and TRBJ2-2; TRBD2 matches 11 bases. Germline V gives CDR1 SGHTS, CDR2 YDEGEE. Losses at the gene ends were 6 bases for V and 3 bases for J; bases not matched to a gene: 7. The CDR3 sequence is 16 residues long. The CDR3 here is CASIRPGLADTGELFF. For the CDR3, the DNA is TGTGCCAGCATCAGACCGGGACTAGCGGACACCGGGGAGCTGTTTTTT.

The rearrangement links TRBV7-2 to TRBJ2-3; TRBD2 matches 10 bases. The CDR3 contains 16 residues. Germline loops: CDR1 SGHTA, CDR2 FQGNSA. The V segment lost 0 bases and the J segment 5 bases; nucleotides outside the gene matches: 5. The CDR3 nucleotides read TGTGCCAGCAGCTTAGCTGGGCTAGCGGGGGTAGATACGCAGTATTTT. Translated: CASSLAGLAGVDTQYF. The variable domain in full, with the rest retrieved from reference TRBV7-2 and TRBJ2-3, is GAGVSQSPSNKVTEKGKDVELRCDPISGHTALYWYRQSLGQGLEFLIYFQGNSAPDKSGLPSDRFSAERTGGSVSTLTIQRTQQEDSAVYLCASSLAGLAGVDTQYFGPGTRLTVL.

This rearrangement joins TRBV7-2 to TRBJ2-3, with D maybe TRBD1 (5 bases). The CDR3 contains 15 residues. Per germline, CDR1 SGHTA and CDR2 FQGNSA. The V end was cut by 0 bases, the J end by 2 bases, with 9 bases between. CDR3 protein: CASSLAAGNTDTQYF. The CDR3 nucleotides read TGTGCCAGCAGCTTAGCGGCAGGGAACACAGATACGCAGTATTTT.

The gene calls are TRBV7-8 and TRBJ2-5; possible D gene TRBD1, 6 bases. V was shortened by 5 bases and J by 4 bases, with 11 bases between the two germline ends. CDR1 is SGHVS, CDR2 FQNEAQ, per germline. The CDR3 covers 13 residues. In DNA form, the CDR3 reads TGTGCCAGCAGCCTAAGACAGGTAGAGACCCAGTACTTC. It encodes CASSLRQVETQYF. Looking up the rest from reference TRBV7-8 and TRBJ2-5 gives the full variable domain: GAGVSQSPRYKVAKRGQDVALRCDPISGHVSLFWYQQALGQGPEFLTYFQNEAQLDKSGLPSDRFFAERPEGSVSTLKIQRTQQEDSAVYLCASSLRQVETQYFGPGTRLLVL.